These T cell receptor beta chains were read from a single sample in a study of blood T cell repertoires in COVID-19. TCRdb's table, derived via immunoSEQ multiplex PCR, lists solely in-frame clones and lacks some. Of 200,000 to 250,000 clones listed, about 94% are singletons. Source material: peripheral blood. The receptor set was obtained from a man in his 60s with COVID-19, enrolled during active disease. The CDR3 runs from the conserved cysteine through the conserved F or W. Fields, in order: clone size, D gene, J gene, CDR3 length, V gene, CDR3 protein, CDR3 DNA. A D gene is named only where the DNA matches it firmly. Size values are once, few and many counts, or a class for expanded clones, and some rows have none.

NA,TRBD1,TRBJ1-5,17,TRBV5-8,CASSLEQGFYSNQPQHF,TGTGCCAGCAGCTTGGAACAGGGGTTTTATAGCAATCAGCCCCAGCATTTT
NA,TRBD1,TRBJ2-1,15,TRBV15,CATRPGGTGYNEQFF,TGTGCCACCAGGCCTGGGGGGACAGGCTACAATGAGCAGTTCTTC
NA,TRBD2,TRBJ2-5,16,TRBV2,CASSETGLVGGETQYF,TGTGCCAGCAGTGAAACGGGACTAGTTGGTGGGGAGACCCAGTACTTC
NA,NA,TRBJ1-1,15,TRBV2,CASMDLGAGGTEAFF,TGTGCCAGCATGGACCTGGGGGCGGGGGGCACTGAAGCTTTCTTT
few,TRBD1,TRBJ1-2,15,TRBV6-2/TRBV6-3,CASIPGQGRNYGYTF,TGTGCCAGCATCCCAGGACAGGGACGGAACTATGGCTACACCTTC
few,NA,TRBJ2-7,13,TRBV6-5,CASSYSLKYEQYF,TGTGCCAGCAGTTACTCTTTAAAATACGAGCAGTACTTC
once,NA,TRBJ2-2,13,TRBV12-3/TRBV12-4,CASRLTDTGELFF,TGTGCCAGCAGACTAACGGACACCGGGGAGCTGTTTTTT
NA,NA,TRBJ1-5,13,TRBV6-5,CASGGLLNQPQHF,TGTGCCAGTGGAGGGTTATTAAACCAGCCCCAGCATTTT
NA,TRBD1,TRBJ2-1,17,TRBV4-2,CASSRGTDGYLYNEQFF,TGTGCCAGCAGCCGAGGGACAGACGGCTATCTCTACAATGAGCAGTTCTTC
NA,NA,TRBJ2-5,11,TRBV30,CAWSAKETQYF,TGTGCCTGGAGTGCCAAAGAGACCCAGTACTTC
NA,TRBD2,TRBJ2-1,12,TRBV19,CASSNTVAGQFF,TGTGCCAGTAGTAATACGGTAGCGGGGCAGTTCTTC
once,NA,TRBJ1-6,15,TRBV5-4,CASSLGGFVDSPLHF,TGTGCCAGCAGCTTGGGAGGGTTTGTAGACTCACCCCTCCACTTT
NA,TRBD2,TRBJ2-1,15,TRBV2,CASRVTSGRNNEQFF,TGTGCCAGCAGGGTGACTAGCGGGAGAAACAATGAGCAGTTCTTC
NA,NA,TRBJ1-2,14,TRBV28,CASRRQAGVYGYTF,TGTGCCAGCAGGCGACAGGCCGGAGTCTATGGCTACACCTTC
NA,TRBD2,TRBJ2-1,14,TRBV7-3,CASTTGTGGGEQFF,TGTGCCAGCACCACCGGGACGGGAGGTGGTGAGCAGTTCTTC
NA,TRBD1,TRBJ1-2,15,TRBV10-3,CAIRRTGTLNYGYTF,TGTGCCATCAGACGGACAGGGACCCTTAACTATGGCTACACCTTC
NA,TRBD1,TRBJ1-6,15,TRBV2,CASSDSTGMGSPLHF,TGTGCCAGCAGTGACTCGACAGGGATGGGTTCACCCCTCCACTTT
NA,NA,TRBJ2-2,14,TRBV25-1,CASTSTGYTGELFF,TGTGCCAGCACCTCGACAGGATACACCGGGGAGCTGTTTTTT
NA,TRBD1,TRBJ1-4,12,TRBV12-3/TRBV12-4,CASTTGAGKLFF,TGTGCCAGTACTACAGGGGCGGGAAAACTGTTTTTT
NA,NA,TRBJ1-4,16,TRBV30,CAWSTGGRNYNEKLFF,TGTGCCTGGAGTACGGGGGGGCGAAACTACAATGAAAAACTGTTTTTT
NA,TRBD1,TRBJ2-2,15,TRBV19,CASSAPGQGAGELFF,TGTGCCAGTAGTGCCCCGGGACAGGGAGCCGGGGAGCTGTTTTTT
NA,TRBD2,TRBJ2-3,16,TRBV14,CASSQGGLAGTDTQYF,TGTGCCAGCAGCCAAGGAGGCCTAGCGGGCACAGATACGCAGTATTTT
NA,TRBD1,TRBJ2-1,17,TRBV19,CASSIWASGTGTNEQFF,TGTGCCAGTAGTATTTGGGCGTCCGGGACAGGGACCAATGAGCAGTTCTTC
NA,NA,TRBJ2-7,15,TRBV3-1/TRBV3-2,CASSQEGVISYEQYF,TGTGCCAGCAGCCAAGAGGGCGTAATCTCCTACGAGCAGTACTTC
NA,NA,TRBJ2-1,12,TRBV10-1,CASSGQGLEQFF,TGCGCCAGCAGTGGTCAGGGGCTTGAGCAGTTCTTC
many,NA,TRBJ2-1,15,TRBV9,CASSVDGQHYNEQFF,TGTGCCAGCAGCGTCGACGGACAGCACTACAATGAGCAGTTCTTC
few,NA,TRBJ1-3,16,TRBV28,CASSFSGVSSGNTIYF,TGTGCCAGCAGTTTCTCAGGGGTAAGCTCTGGAAACACCATATATTTT
NA,NA,TRBJ1-2,16,TRBV18,CASSPLDSSINYGYTF,TGTGCCAGCTCACCATTGGACAGTTCCATTAACTATGGCTACACCTTC
NA,TRBD1,TRBJ1-2,12,TRBV6-6,CASRQGAYGYTF,TGTGCCAGCAGACAGGGGGCTTATGGCTACACCTTC
NA,NA,TRBJ2-2,13,TRBV30,CAWAPGVIGELFF,TGTGCCTGGGCCCCCGGAGTGATCGGGGAGCTGTTTTTT
NA,TRBD2,TRBJ2-5,16,TRBV4-2,CASSPQWGLAGETQYF,TGTGCCAGCAGCCCTCAGTGGGGACTAGCGGGAGAGACCCAGTACTTC
NA,NA,TRBJ2-5,14,TRBV27,CASSLSVAQETQYF,TGTGCCAGCAGTTTATCCGTGGCACAAGAGACCCAGTACTTC
NA,NA,TRBJ2-2,18,TRBV19,CASRHHGGLAPDTGELFF,TGTGCCAGTAGGCACCACGGAGGGCTAGCGCCAGACACCGGGGAGCTGTTTTTT
NA,NA,TRBJ1-5,14,TRBV28,CASSLPAGNQPQHF,TGTGCCAGCAGTTTACCGGCAGGGAATCAGCCCCAGCATTTT
NA,NA,TRBJ1-1,13,TRBV15,CATSSWGVSEAFF,TGTGCCACCAGCAGTTGGGGGGTGTCTGAAGCTTTCTTT
NA,TRBD2,TRBJ2-3,15,TRBV9,CASSVSGGSTDTQYF,TGTGCCAGCAGCGTAAGCGGGGGTTCCACAGATACGCAGTATTTT
NA,TRBD1,TRBJ2-1,15,TRBV7-9,CASSLRTGGYNEQFF,TGTGCCAGCAGCTTAAGGACAGGCGGGTACAATGAGCAGTTCTTC
NA,NA,TRBJ2-6,15,TRBV7-3,CASSRTGSGANVLTF,TGTGCCAGCAGCCGCACGGGCTCTGGGGCCAACGTCCTGACTTTC